This entry is about one TCR beta chain. Its cognate antigen is unknown. Extracted RNA was reverse transcribed into cDNA, the sequencing template. Profiling relied on immunoSEQ multiplex PCR, and the TCRdb table lists in-frame clones only, not all of them. The table includes 160,000 or so clones, about 54% detected once. This specimen comes from a study of CD8+ T cells in alopecia areata. Study at large: At a dose of 5 to 10 mg twice daily, oral tofacitinib was given to treated patients.

Study-wide findings and caveats: The study found that many expanded lesional clones persisted in scalp and blood during tofacitinib.

Sample treatment: oral pan-JAK inhibitor, 5-10 mg twice daily. PBMCs provided sorted CD4+ and CD8+ T cells. CDR1 is GTSNPN, CDR2 SVGIG, per germline (reference sequence). V lost 2 bases to trimming and J lost 6 bases, with 8 bases between them. This CDR3 is built from 12 residues. This sample comprised CD4+ T cells sorted from blood, obtained at approximately week 60, from a patient treated with tofacitinib. The origin of this receptor is a human donor with alopecia areata. The chain links TRBV30 to TRBJ2-1; tentative D call: TRBD2 (5 bases). CDR3 region: CAWSLGGNEQFF. The DNA of the CDR3 is TGTGCCTGGAGTCTAGGAGGCAATGAGCAGTTCTTC.